These T cell receptor beta chains were read from a single sample in a study of T cell clonotyping in hematopoietic cell transplantation. TCRdb's table, derived via immunoSEQ multiplex PCR, lists solely in-frame clones and lacks some. Here the sample spans 15,000 to 20,000 clones, about 84% being singletons. The specimen comprised PBMCs, sampled 100 days after allogeneic stem cell transplant. These receptors came from a male patient aged 60-70 years who had an allogeneic stem cell transplant from a related donor, so the T cells may come from the graft donor. Some clones in this sample may be carry-over from other donors' samples. Both conserved end residues are part of each CDR3. D genes are given only for firm matches. Only some rows state a clone size, as once, few, many or a class for expanded clones.

d_gene: TRBD1
abundance: .
j_gene: TRBJ1-6
v_gene: TRBV7-9
CDR3aa: CASRSGGNSPLHF
CDR3nt: TGTGCCAGCAGATCAGGGGGTAATTCACCCCTCCACTTT

d_gene: .
abundance: .
j_gene: TRBJ1-2
v_gene: TRBV11-2
CDR3aa: CASSSLKGGRTTNYGYTF
CDR3nt: TGTGCCAGCAGCTCCCTCAAGGGGGGCCGTACTACTAACTATGGCTACACCTTC

d_gene: .
abundance: .
j_gene: TRBJ1-3
v_gene: TRBV9
CDR3aa: CASSDRSNSGNTIYF
CDR3nt: TGTGCCAGCAGCGACAGGTCGAACTCTGGAAACACCATATATTTT

d_gene: TRBD1
abundance: .
j_gene: TRBJ1-2
v_gene: TRBV7-2
CDR3aa: CASSPQQGPNYGYTF
CDR3nt: TGTGCCAGCAGCCCCCAACAGGGGCCGAACTATGGCTACACCTTC

d_gene: TRBD1
abundance: .
j_gene: TRBJ2-7
v_gene: TRBV30
CDR3aa: CAFRDRDSYEQYF
CDR3nt: TGTGCTTTCCGGGACAGGGACTCCTACGAGCAGTACTTC

d_gene: .
abundance: .
j_gene: TRBJ1-2
v_gene: TRBV6-1
CDR3aa: CASNHDLANYGYTF
CDR3nt: TGTGCCAGCAATCACGACCTAGCTAACTATGGCTACACCTTC

d_gene: .
abundance: .
j_gene: TRBJ2-7
v_gene: TRBV5-4
CDR3aa: CASSGDGSSYEQYF
CDR3nt: TGTGCCAGCAGTGGGGACGGGAGCTCCTACGAGCAGTACTTC

d_gene: .
abundance: .
j_gene: TRBJ1-1
v_gene: TRBV7-2
CDR3aa: CASSLNGGGADTEAFF
CDR3nt: TGTGCCAGCAGCCTTAACGGTGGGGGGGCTGACACTGAAGCTTTCTTT

d_gene: .
abundance: .
j_gene: TRBJ1-5
v_gene: TRBV19
CDR3aa: CASTTRGASNQPQHF
CDR3nt: TGTGCCAGTACCACAAGAGGGGCTAGCAATCAGCCCCAGCATTTT

d_gene: .
abundance: few
j_gene: TRBJ1-4
v_gene: TRBV19
CDR3aa: CASTATNEKLFF
CDR3nt: TGTGCCAGTACTGCAACTAATGAAAAACTGTTTTTT

d_gene: .
abundance: once
j_gene: TRBJ1-2
v_gene: TRBV27
CDR3aa: CASSPDSRGGYTF
CDR3nt: TGTGCCAGCAGTCCAGACAGCCGTGGTGGCTACACCTTC

d_gene: .
abundance: .
j_gene: TRBJ1-2
v_gene: TRBV18
CDR3aa: CASSPLTADSYGYTF
CDR3nt: TGTGCCAGCTCACCACTTACGGCTGATAGCTATGGCTACACCTTC

d_gene: .
abundance: few
j_gene: TRBJ2-7
v_gene: TRBV7-2
CDR3aa: CASSYVSYEQYF
CDR3nt: TGTGCCAGCAGTTATGTCTCCTACGAGCAGTACTTC

d_gene: .
abundance: .
j_gene: TRBJ1-2
v_gene: TRBV19
CDR3aa: CASSNPVRANYGYTF
CDR3nt: TGTGCCAGTAGTAACCCAGTCAGAGCTAACTATGGCTACACCTTC

d_gene: .
abundance: .
j_gene: TRBJ1-1
v_gene: TRBV11-3
CDR3aa: CASSLEGLAFF
CDR3nt: TGTGCCAGCAGCTTAGAGGGGTTGGCTTTCTTT

d_gene: .
abundance: .
j_gene: TRBJ1-6
v_gene: TRBV27
CDR3aa: CASSEGQGSSPLHF
CDR3nt: TGTGCCAGCAGTGAGGGGCAGGGTAGTTCACCCCTCCACTTT

d_gene: .
abundance: .
j_gene: TRBJ1-2
v_gene: TRBV6-6
CDR3aa: CASSPTLQEGYTF
CDR3nt: TGTGCCAGCAGTCCAACCCTCCAGGAAGGCTACACCTTC

d_gene: .
abundance: .
j_gene: TRBJ2-7
v_gene: TRBV4-3
CDR3aa: CASSQDLAASYEQYF
CDR3nt: TGCGCCAGCAGCCAAGATCTCGCGGCCTCCTACGAGCAGTACTTC

d_gene: .
abundance: few
j_gene: TRBJ2-7
v_gene: TRBV2
CDR3aa: CASSSLWEVSYEQYF
CDR3nt: TGTGCCAGCAGTTCGTTATGGGAGGTCTCCTACGAGCAGTACTTC

d_gene: .
abundance: .
j_gene: TRBJ2-1
v_gene: TRBV6-1
CDR3aa: CASRQSSYNEQFF
CDR3nt: TGTGCCAGCAGGCAAAGCTCCTACAATGAGCAGTTCTTC

d_gene: .
abundance: .
j_gene: TRBJ2-7
v_gene: TRBV7-8
CDR3aa: CASSESGVPYYEQYF
CDR3nt: TGTGCCAGCAGCGAATCAGGGGTTCCTTACTACGAGCAGTACTTC

d_gene: .
abundance: .
j_gene: TRBJ1-1
v_gene: TRBV5-5
CDR3aa: CASSLTGLNTEAFF
CDR3nt: TGTGCCAGCAGCTTGACAGGGTTGAACACTGAAGCTTTCTTT

d_gene: .
abundance: .
j_gene: TRBJ2-5
v_gene: TRBV7-3
CDR3aa: CASSRRMSEGDQETQYF
CDR3nt: TGTGCCAGCAGCCGTCGGATGAGTGAGGGGGACCAAGAGACCCAGTACTTC

d_gene: .
abundance: .
j_gene: TRBJ2-2
v_gene: TRBV9
CDR3aa: CASSVGQGLGELFF
CDR3nt: TGTGCCAGCAGCGTAGGTCAGGGCCTGGGGGAGCTGTTTTTT

d_gene: .
abundance: .
j_gene: TRBJ1-1
v_gene: TRBV29-1
CDR3aa: CSVTGPGSRGTEAFF
CDR3nt: TGCAGCGTTACAGGTCCCGGGTCCCGGGGCACTGAAGCTTTCTTT

d_gene: TRBD1
abundance: .
j_gene: TRBJ2-3
v_gene: TRBV6-1
CDR3aa: CASSARTGGLVDTQYF
CDR3nt: TGTGCCAGCAGTGCCCGGACAGGGGGCTTGGTCGATACGCAGTATTTT

d_gene: TRBD1
abundance: .
j_gene: TRBJ1-1
v_gene: TRBV10-3
CDR3aa: CAISYRGDTEAFF
CDR3nt: TGTGCCATCAGTTACAGGGGCGACACTGAAGCTTTCTTT

d_gene: .
abundance: few
j_gene: TRBJ1-5
v_gene: TRBV2
CDR3aa: CASSAGRSQPQHF
CDR3nt: TGTGCCAGCAGTGCAGGGAGAAGTCAGCCCCAGCATTTT

d_gene: TRBD1
abundance: .
j_gene: TRBJ1-5
v_gene: TRBV6-5
CDR3aa: CASSLGRGQGNQPQHF
CDR3nt: TGTGCCAGCAGTTTGGGTAGGGGGCAAGGAAATCAGCCCCAGCATTTT

d_gene: .
abundance: .
j_gene: TRBJ1-5
v_gene: TRBV7-8
CDR3aa: CASSQDSLNQPQHF
CDR3nt: TGTGCCAGCAGCCAGGACAGTTTGAATCAGCCCCAGCATTTT

d_gene: .
abundance: .
j_gene: TRBJ1-2
v_gene: TRBV5-4
CDR3aa: CASTRQVVDYGYTF
CDR3nt: TGTGCCAGCACCCGGCAGGTTGTGGACTATGGCTACACCTTC

d_gene: .
abundance: .
j_gene: TRBJ1-6
v_gene: TRBV9
CDR3aa: CASSVDPGLRNSPLHF
CDR3nt: TGTGCCAGCAGCGTAGATCCGGGGCTACGGAATTCACCCCTCCACTTT

d_gene: .
abundance: .
j_gene: TRBJ1-6
v_gene: TRBV7-2
CDR3aa: CASSFGRVYNSPLHF
CDR3nt: TGTGCCAGCAGCTTTGGGCGGGTTTATAATTCACCCCTCCACTTT

d_gene: TRBD2
abundance: .
j_gene: TRBJ2-5
v_gene: TRBV19
CDR3aa: CASSYSGEGYQETQYF
CDR3nt: TGTGCCAGTAGCTATAGCGGGGAGGGGTACCAAGAGACCCAGTACTTC

d_gene: .
abundance: once
j_gene: TRBJ2-2
v_gene: TRBV25-1
CDR3aa: CASSEAGTYTGELFF
CDR3nt: TGTGCCAGCAGTGAAGCCGGGACATACACCGGGGAGCTGTTTTTT

d_gene: .
abundance: .
j_gene: TRBJ2-5
v_gene: TRBV5-1
CDR3aa: CASSLQSLAGETQYF
CDR3nt: TGCGCCAGCAGCTTGCAATCCTTGGCGGGTGAGACCCAGTACTTC

d_gene: .
abundance: .
j_gene: TRBJ1-1
v_gene: TRBV19
CDR3aa: CASSLGVDTEAFF
CDR3nt: TGTGCCAGTAGTTTGGGTGTTGACACTGAAGCTTTCTTT

d_gene: .
abundance: once
j_gene: TRBJ1-4
v_gene: TRBV5-1
CDR3aa: CASSRLASGEKLFF
CDR3nt: TGCGCCAGCAGCCGCCTTGCATCAGGTGAAAAACTGTTTTTT

d_gene: .
abundance: .
j_gene: TRBJ2-3
v_gene: TRBV28
CDR3aa: CASRTQGDTQYF
CDR3nt: TGTGCCAGCAGAACACAGGGAGATACGCAGTATTTT